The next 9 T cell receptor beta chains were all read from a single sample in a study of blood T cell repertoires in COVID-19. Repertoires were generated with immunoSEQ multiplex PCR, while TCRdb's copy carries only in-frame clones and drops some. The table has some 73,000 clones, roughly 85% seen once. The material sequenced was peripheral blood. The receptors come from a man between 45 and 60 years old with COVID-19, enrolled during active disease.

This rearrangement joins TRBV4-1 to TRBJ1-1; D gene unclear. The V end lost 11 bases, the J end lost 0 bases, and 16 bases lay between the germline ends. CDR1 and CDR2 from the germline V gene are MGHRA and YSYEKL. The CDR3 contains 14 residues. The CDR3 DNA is TGCGCCTCCAAAGTAACACAGCTGAACACTGAAGCTTTCTTT. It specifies CASKVTQLNTEAFF.

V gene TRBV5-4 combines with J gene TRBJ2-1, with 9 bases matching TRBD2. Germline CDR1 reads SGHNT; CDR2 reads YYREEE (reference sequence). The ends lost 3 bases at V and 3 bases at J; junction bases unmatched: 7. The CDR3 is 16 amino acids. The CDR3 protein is CASSSQAGGNYNEQFF. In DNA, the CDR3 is TGTGCCAGCAGCTCCCAAGCGGGAGGCAACTACAATGAGCAGTTCTTC.

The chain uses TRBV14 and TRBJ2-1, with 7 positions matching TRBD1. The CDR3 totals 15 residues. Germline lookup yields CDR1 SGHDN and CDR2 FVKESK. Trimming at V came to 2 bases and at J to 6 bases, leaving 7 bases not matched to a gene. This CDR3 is CASSQYRGFGNEQFF. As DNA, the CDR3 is TGTGCCAGCAGCCAATACAGGGGCTTTGGCAATGAGCAGTTCTTC.

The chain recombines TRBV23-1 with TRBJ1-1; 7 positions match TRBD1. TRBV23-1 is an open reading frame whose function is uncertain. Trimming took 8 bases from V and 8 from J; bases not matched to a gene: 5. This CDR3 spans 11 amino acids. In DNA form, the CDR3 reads TGCGCCAGCGCCTACAGGGGAGAAGCTTTCTTT. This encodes CASAYRGEAFF.

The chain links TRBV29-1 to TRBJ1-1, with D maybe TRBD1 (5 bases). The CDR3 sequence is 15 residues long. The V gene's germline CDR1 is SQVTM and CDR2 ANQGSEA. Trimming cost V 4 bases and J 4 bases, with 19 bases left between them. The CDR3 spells CSVANPQGSSTEAFF. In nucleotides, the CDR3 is TGCAGCGTTGCGAACCCTCAGGGTTCGAGCACTGAAGCTTTCTTT.

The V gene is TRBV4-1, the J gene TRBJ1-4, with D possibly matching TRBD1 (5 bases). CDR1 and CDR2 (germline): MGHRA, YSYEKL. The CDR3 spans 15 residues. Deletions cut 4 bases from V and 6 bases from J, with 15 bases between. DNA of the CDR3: TGCGCCAGCAGCCCTCAGGGCCGTGAGGATGAAAAACTGTTTTTT. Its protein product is CASSPQGREDEKLFF.

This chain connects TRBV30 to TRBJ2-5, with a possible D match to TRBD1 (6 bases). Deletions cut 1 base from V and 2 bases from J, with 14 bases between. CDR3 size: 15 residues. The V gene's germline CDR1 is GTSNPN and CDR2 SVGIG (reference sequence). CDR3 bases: TGTGCCTGGAGTGCCCTGACAGGACCACAAGAGACCCAGTACTTC. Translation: CAWSALTGPQETQYF.

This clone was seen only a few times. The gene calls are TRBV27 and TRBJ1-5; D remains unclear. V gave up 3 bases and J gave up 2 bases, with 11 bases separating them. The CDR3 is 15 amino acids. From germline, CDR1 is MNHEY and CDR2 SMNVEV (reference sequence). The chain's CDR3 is CASSLTIIGNQPQHF. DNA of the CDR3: TGTGCCAGCAGTTTGACTATCATTGGCAATCAGCCCCAGCATTTT.

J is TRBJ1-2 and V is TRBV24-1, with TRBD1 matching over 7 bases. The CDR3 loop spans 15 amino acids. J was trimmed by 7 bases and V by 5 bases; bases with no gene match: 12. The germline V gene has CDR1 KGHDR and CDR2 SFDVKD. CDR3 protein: CATSAHKEAGGGYTF. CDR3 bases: TGTGCCACCAGTGCCCATAAGGAGGCAGGGGGTGGCTACACCTTC.